The 20 T cell receptor beta chains below all came from one sample that was sequenced in a study of follicular helper T cells after annual influenza vaccination. Only in-frame clones appear in the TCRdb table, and some are missing; sequencing was by immunoSEQ multiplex PCR. The repertoire includes about 15,000 clones, less than 85% of them detected once, and roughly 1.3% sits in the top ten. This sample's time point: 2014-2015 season, 7 days after vaccination. Here the sequenced sample was CXCR5+ CD38- circulating T follicular helper cells from blood, taken 7 days after influenza vaccination. Regarding subset: circulating Tfh, non-naive CD4+CXCR5+PD-1+ (ICOS+CD38+ or ICOS-CD38-). The receptors were gathered from an adult who received the influenza vaccine.

The chain joins TRBV19 to TRBJ1-1; D is possibly TRBD1 (5 bases). This CDR3 has 14 amino acids. The germline V gene has CDR1 LNHDA and CDR2 SQIVND (reference sequence). Trimming left V 0 bases short and J 1 base short, with 6 bases between. CDR3 protein: CASSIDQGNTEAFF. CDR3 nucleotide sequence: TGTGCCAGTAGTATAGATCAGGGGAACACTGAAGCTTTCTTT.

This clone has only a few counts. The chain is built from TRBV6-1 and TRBJ2-7; 11 positions agree with TRBD1. Germline V gene data show CDR1 as MNHNS and CDR2 as SASEGT. The length of the CDR3 is 15 residues. Unmatched junction bases numbered 8, after V lost 7 bases and J lost 3 bases. In nucleotides, the CDR3 is TGTGCCAGCACCGACACCGGGACAGGGGGCTACGAGCAGTACTTC. The encoded protein is CASTDTGTGGYEQYF.

The rearrangement uses TRBV28 and TRBJ1-1; 9 nucleotides line up with TRBD1. Germline trimming cut 3 bases from V and 0 bases from J; bases unmatched to any gene: 17. The germline V gene encodes CDR1 MDHEN and CDR2 SYDVKM. This CDR3 region has 20 residues. CDR3 sequence: CASSFSWDRDTLWVNTEAFF. The CDR3 DNA sequence: TGTGCCAGCAGTTTTAGTTGGGACAGGGATACCCTCTGGGTGAACACTGAAGCTTTCTTT.

The V call is TRBV7-2, the J call TRBJ2-7; D call uncertain. Germline CDR1 and CDR2: SGHTA and FQGNSA. The CDR3 extends over 17 amino acids. The ends were cut back, 3 bases at V and 7 bases at J, with 25 bases in the middle. The CDR3 DNA reads as TGTGCCAGCAGCTTCCCTGAAGGCCAGCGCCAAGCTCGGGAGCAGTACTTC. Translation: CASSFPEGQRQAREQYF.

The chain is built from TRBV11-2 and TRBJ2-2, with D hard to call. This CDR3 region has 15 residues. Looked up from germline, CDR1 is SGHAT and CDR2 is FQNNGV. The V gene lost 6 bases and the J gene lost 1 base, with 12 bases spanning the gap. In DNA form, the CDR3 reads TGTGCCAGCAGTCGCTTTGGGCGGAACACCGGGGAGCTGTTTTTT. It is translated as CASSRFGRNTGELFF.

The chain combines TRBV7-8 with TRBJ2-5, with D perhaps TRBD2 (6 bases). The V gene lost 0 bases and the J gene lost 6 bases, with 17 bases spanning the gap. There are 16 residues in the CDR3. CDR1 is SGHVS and CDR2 is FQNEAQ in the germline V gene. CDR3 sequence: CASSLAGGGNGKTQYF. For the CDR3, the DNA is TGTGCCAGCAGCTTAGCAGGAGGCGGGAACGGAAAGACCCAGTACTTC.

The chain links TRBV29-1 to TRBJ2-7, with 8 bases that match TRBD2. Trimming cost V 3 bases and J 2 bases; bases outside gene matches: 15. Germline CDR1 and CDR2: SQVTM and ANQGSEA. The CDR3 has 17 amino acids. CDR3 coding DNA: TGCAGCGTTGATCGTGGTAGCGGGAAGGGGGATCCCTACGAGCAGTACTTC. Translation: CSVDRGSGKGDPYEQYF.

The gene calls are TRBV18 and TRBJ2-7, with 12 bases lining up with TRBD2. The CDR3 spans 16 residues. Trimming removed 3 bases from V and 2 bases from J; junction bases left unmatched: 5. CDR1 and CDR2 (germline): KGHSH, LQKENI. CDR3 sequence reads: CASSPSTSGGTYEQYF. CDR3 bases: TGTGCCAGCTCACCTTCGACTAGCGGGGGAACCTACGAGCAGTACTTC.

V usage is TRBV2 and J usage is TRBJ1-5; TRBD1 matches at 8 bases. The CDR3 consists of 14 residues. CDR1 and CDR2 (germline): SNHLY, FYNNEI. V gave up 6 bases and J gave up 7 bases; unmatched junction bases: 8. CDR3 region: CASRDGQGSQPQHF. The CDR3 DNA follows: TGTGCCAGCAGAGATGGACAGGGCAGCCAGCCCCAGCATTTT.

The table lists this clone with a few counts. V is TRBV2 and J is TRBJ1-3; 8 bases fit TRBD1. Trimming took 8 bases from V and 0 from J; bases not matched to a gene: 15. CDR1 is SNHLY, CDR2 FYNNEI, per germline. The CDR3 is made up of 18 amino acids. Here the CDR3 reads CASAWGRGQASSGNTIYF. In DNA, the CDR3 is TGTGCCAGCGCCTGGGGGAGGGGACAGGCGAGCTCTGGAAACACCATATATTTT.

The chain is built from TRBV2 and TRBJ2-1; tentatively, D is TRBD1 (6 bases). The germline CDR1 and CDR2 sequences are SNHLY and FYNNEI. The CDR3 is 14 amino acids. Trimming removed 2 bases from V and 5 bases from J, with 10 bases in between. CDR3 sequence reads: CASSEPGDHNEQFF. Here the CDR3 DNA reads TGTGCCAGCAGTGAACCAGGGGACCACAATGAGCAGTTCTTC. Full variable domain (missing parts from reference TRBV2 and TRBJ2-1): EPEVTQTPSHQVTQMGQEVILRCVPISNHLYFYWYRQILGQKVEFLVSFYNNEISEKSEIFDDQFSVERPDGSNFTLKIRSTKLEDSAMYFCASSEPGDHNEQFFGPGTRLTVL.

The sample holds a few counts of this clone. The V call is TRBV4-2, the J call TRBJ1-4; 7 positions agree with TRBD1. V lost 1 base, J lost 4 bases, and 15 bases stayed unmatched. Germline assignment: CDR1 LGHNA and CDR2 YNFKEQ. CDR3 length equals 19 residues. For the CDR3, the DNA is TGTGCCAGCAGCCAAGCAACACCGGGACAGTCAGTTTATAATGAAAAACTGTTTTTT. Its protein product is CASSQATPGQSVYNEKLFF.

The chain uses TRBV29-1 and TRBJ2-3; TRBD1 matches at 9 bases. This CDR3 region has 14 residues. Trimming at V came to 4 bases and at J to 2 bases, leaving 4 bases not matched to a gene. The V gene's germline CDR1 is SQVTM and CDR2 ANQGSEA. This CDR3 is CSVGDRVHTDTQYF. Here the CDR3 DNA reads TGCAGCGTTGGGGACAGGGTCCACACAGATACGCAGTATTTT.

The chain employs TRBV29-1 and TRBJ1-1; 7 bases are shared with TRBD1. V lost 7 bases, J lost 2 bases, and 10 bases stayed unmatched. This CDR3 has 14 residues. Germline lookup yields CDR1 SQVTM and CDR2 ANQGSEA. Here the CDR3 reads CSAITGVGNTEAFF. The CDR3 bases are TGCAGCGCCATCACAGGGGTCGGAAACACTGAAGCTTTCTTT.

This clone was observed a single time. The chain is built from TRBV14 and TRBJ1-6; D might be TRBD1 (6 bases). V lost 5 bases, J lost 2 bases, and 10 bases lay in between. The length of the CDR3 is 15 residues. In germline, CDR1 is SGHDN, CDR2 FVKESK. The CDR3 DNA reads TGTGCCAGCAGCTGGGGGGGCACCTATAATTCACCCCTCCACTTT. Translating gives CASSWGGTYNSPLHF.

This clone has only one observation. The V gene is TRBV27, the J gene TRBJ2-1, with a possible D match to TRBD2 (7 bases). CDR1 and CDR2 from the germline V gene are MNHEY and SMNVEV (reference sequence). The CDR3 covers 15 residues. V was cut by 7 bases and J by 6 bases, with 19 bases left in between. The DNA of the CDR3 is TGTGCCAGCAAGAAGGGGGGCCGCGGGGGCAATGAGCAGTTCTTC. This sequence encodes CASKKGGRGGNEQFF.

This clone was seen a handful of times. The chain is built from TRBV18 and TRBJ1-6; D is undetermined. V shed 1 base and J shed 3 bases, with 7 bases lying between them. The length of the CDR3 is 15 residues. CDR1 is KGHSH, CDR2 LQKENI, per germline. As DNA, the CDR3 is TGTGCCAGCTCACCACAGGAGGGCTATAATTCACCCCTCCACTTT. This sequence encodes CASSPQEGYNSPLHF.

There are a few counts of this clone. The chain employs TRBV10-3 and TRBJ1-1, with TRBD1 identical over 7 bases. The J segment lost 3 bases and the V segment lost 0 bases, leaving 7 bases of the junction unmatched. Germline lookup yields CDR1 ENHRY and CDR2 SYGVKD. This CDR3 region has 16 residues. In DNA, the CDR3 is TGTGCCATCAGTGAGTCCGCCCAGGGGGATCACACTGAAGCTTTCTTT. Protein: CAISESAQGDHTEAFF.

Only one count was recorded for this clone. This rearrangement joins TRBV18 to TRBJ2-7; no clear D. The CDR3 loop spans 14 amino acids. Trimming left V 2 bases short and J 0 bases short, with 8 bases between. Per germline, CDR1 KGHSH and CDR2 LQKENI. The CDR3 is CASSPGALSYEQYF. CDR3 sequence (DNA): TGTGCCAGCTCACCAGGAGCGCTCTCCTACGAGCAGTACTTC.

This sequence joins TRBV2 and TRBJ2-1; 13 bases are shared with TRBD2. Looked up from germline, CDR1 is SNHLY and CDR2 is FYNNEI. V was pared by 5 bases and J by 6 bases, with 4 bases of the junction left unmatched. CDR3 length equals 15 residues. CDR3 sequence: CASSRTSGGANEQFF. The CDR3, as DNA: TGTGCCAGCAGTCGCACTAGCGGGGGGGCCAATGAGCAGTTCTTC. The full variable domain, rest sourced from reference TRBV2 and TRBJ2-1, is EPEVTQTPSHQVTQMGQEVILRCVPISNHLYFYWYRQILGQKVEFLVSFYNNEISEKSEIFDDQFSVERPDGSNFTLKIRSTKLEDSAMYFCASSRTSGGANEQFFGPGTRLTVL.